This TCR beta chain was sequenced for a study of cytomegalovirus exposure and HLA in healthy donors. Study-level findings and limits: In a later analysis, parvovirus B19, influenza, CMV and Epstein-Barr virus appeared linked to several top co-occurrence clusters. The authors later found TCR association rates varying by HLA locus, with DRB1 most and HLA-C fewest. The authors excluded some V segments, including TRBV6-2 and TRBV6-3, as indistinguishable.

About this clone: Its antigen is unknown.

Primers for the PCR totalled 60 Vbeta and 13 Jbeta. Data came from immunoSEQ multiplex PCR; TCRdb stores just in-frame clones and leaves some out. Of fewer than 250,000 clones listed, 70% to 90% were seen once; the top ten hold 2.9%. The germline V and J ends were trimmed by 3 bases and 5 bases, with 20 bases remaining between them. CDR1 and CDR2 (germline): SNHLY, FYNNEI. The CDR3 is made up of 16 amino acids. All donors participated as healthy donors of bone marrow. The receptor was isolated from a man aged 25-40 years in good health and CMV-seronegative. The rearrangement uses TRBV2 and TRBJ2-7; the D gene is possibly TRBD1 (5 bases). The sample was PBMCs. DNA for the CDR3: TGTGCCAGCAGTGAGGGCCAGGGTGGGATTGAGGACGAGCAGTACTTC. Protein sequence: CASSEGQGGIEDEQYF. The full variable domain, in which reference TRBV2 and TRBJ2-7 provide the parts outside the CDR3, is EPEVTQTPSHQVTQMGQEVILRCVPISNHLYFYWYRQILGQKVEFLVSFYNNEISEKSEIFDDQFSVERPDGSNFTLKIRSTKLEDSAMYFCASSEGQGGIEDEQYFGPGTRLTVT.